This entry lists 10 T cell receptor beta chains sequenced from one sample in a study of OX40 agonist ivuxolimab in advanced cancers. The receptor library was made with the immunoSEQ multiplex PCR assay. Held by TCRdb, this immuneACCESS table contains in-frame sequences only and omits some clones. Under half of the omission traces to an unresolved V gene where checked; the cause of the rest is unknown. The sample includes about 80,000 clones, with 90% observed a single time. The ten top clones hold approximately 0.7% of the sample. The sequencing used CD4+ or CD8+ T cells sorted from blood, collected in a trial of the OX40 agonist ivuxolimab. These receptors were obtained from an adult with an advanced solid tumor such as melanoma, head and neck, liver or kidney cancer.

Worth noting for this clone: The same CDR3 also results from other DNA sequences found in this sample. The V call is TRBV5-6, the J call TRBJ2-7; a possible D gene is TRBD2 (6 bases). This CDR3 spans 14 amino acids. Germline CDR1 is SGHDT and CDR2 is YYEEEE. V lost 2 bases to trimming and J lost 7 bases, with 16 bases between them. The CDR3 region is CASSFSVGAGEQYF. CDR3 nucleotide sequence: TGTGCCAGCAGCTTTTCTGTGGGTGCGGGGGAGCAGTACTTC.

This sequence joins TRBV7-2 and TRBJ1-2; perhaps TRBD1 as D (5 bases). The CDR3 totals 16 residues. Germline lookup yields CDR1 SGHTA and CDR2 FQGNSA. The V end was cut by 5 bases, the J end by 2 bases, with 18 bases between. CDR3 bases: TGTGCCAGCAGCGCAAAGACCGGGACGCCGAACTATGGCTACACCTTC. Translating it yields CASSAKTGTPNYGYTF. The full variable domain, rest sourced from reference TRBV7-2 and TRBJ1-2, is GAGVSQSPSNKVTEKGKDVELRCDPISGHTALYWYRQSLGQGLEFLIYFQGNSAPDKSGLPSDRFSAERTGGSVSTLTIQRTQQEDSAVYLCASSAKTGTPNYGYTFGSGTRLTVV.

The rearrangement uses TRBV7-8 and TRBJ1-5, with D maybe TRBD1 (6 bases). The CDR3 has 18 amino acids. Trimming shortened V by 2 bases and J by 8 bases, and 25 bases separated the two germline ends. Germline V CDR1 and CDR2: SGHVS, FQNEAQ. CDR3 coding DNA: TGTGCCAGCAGCTTAAGGGGGGTCCGGGGGAAGGATCGGGAGCCCCAGCATTTT. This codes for CASSLRGVRGKDREPQHF.

The CDR3 sequence: CASSYSKGADEAFF. In DNA, the CDR3 is TGTGCCAGCAGTTACTCGAAGGGGGCTGATGAAGCTTTCTTT. The chain is built from TRBV6-6 and TRBJ1-1; 7 bases match TRBD1. Germline assignment: CDR1 MNHNY and CDR2 SVGAGI (reference sequence). This CDR3 has 14 amino acids. Trimming took 0 bases from V and 7 from J; bases not matched to a gene: 5.

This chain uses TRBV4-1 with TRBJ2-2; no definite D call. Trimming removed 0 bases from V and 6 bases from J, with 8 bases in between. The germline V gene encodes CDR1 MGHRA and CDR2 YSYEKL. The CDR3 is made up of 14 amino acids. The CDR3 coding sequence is TGCGCCAGCAGCCAAGATTCAAACTCCGGGGAGCTGTTTTTT. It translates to CASSQDSNSGELFF.

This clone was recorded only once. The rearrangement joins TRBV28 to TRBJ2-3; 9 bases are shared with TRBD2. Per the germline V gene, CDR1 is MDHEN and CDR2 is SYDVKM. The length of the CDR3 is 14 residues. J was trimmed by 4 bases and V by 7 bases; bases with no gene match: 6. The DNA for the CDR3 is TGTGCCAGCAAGGAGGCGGGAGGGTCAGATACGCAGTATTTT. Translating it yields CASKEAGGSDTQYF.

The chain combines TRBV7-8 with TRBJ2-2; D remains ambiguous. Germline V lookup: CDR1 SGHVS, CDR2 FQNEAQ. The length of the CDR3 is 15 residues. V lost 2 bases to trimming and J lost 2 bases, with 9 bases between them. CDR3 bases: TGTGCCAGCAGCTTAAATCGGGTAAACACCGGGGAGCTGTTTTTT. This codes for CASSLNRVNTGELFF.

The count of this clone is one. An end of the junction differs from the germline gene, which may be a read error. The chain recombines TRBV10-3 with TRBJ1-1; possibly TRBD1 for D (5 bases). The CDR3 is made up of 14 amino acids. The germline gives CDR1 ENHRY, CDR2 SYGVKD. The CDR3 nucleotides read TGTGCCAGCAGTTACGACAGCATGAACACTGAAGCTTTCTTT. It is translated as CASSYDSMNTEAFF.

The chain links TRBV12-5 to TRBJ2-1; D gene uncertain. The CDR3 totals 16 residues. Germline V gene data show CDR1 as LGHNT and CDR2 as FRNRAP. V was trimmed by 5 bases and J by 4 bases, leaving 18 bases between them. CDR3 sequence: CASGNSFLYSYNEQFF. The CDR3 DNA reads TGTGCTAGTGGTAATAGCTTCCTCTACTCTTACAATGAGCAGTTCTTC.

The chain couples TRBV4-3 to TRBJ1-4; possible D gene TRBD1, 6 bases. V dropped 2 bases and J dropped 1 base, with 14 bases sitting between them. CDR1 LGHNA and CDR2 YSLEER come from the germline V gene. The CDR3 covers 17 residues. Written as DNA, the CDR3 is TGCGCCAGCAGCCAAAGTCCTAGGGGGGGAACTAATGAAAAACTGTTTTTT. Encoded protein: CASSQSPRGGTNEKLFF.